A selection of T cell receptor beta chains follows, all from one sample in a study of vaccination and CD4 T cells after COVID-19. Their specific antigens are unknown. MiXCR was run by TCRdb on the PCR reads, yielding one entry per CDR3 protein. The top ten clones hold under 25% of a sample with around 10,000 distinct CDR3 sequences, 55% to 60% of them seen once. Sample: CD4+ T cells from blood, cultured in vitro. These receptors were obtained from a human donor who had recovered from COVID-19. Each CDR3 is given with its conserved first and last residue. The D gene is left open where the match is weak. Size is omitted from some rows. Given values are once, few, many or a class for expanded clones.

>-|-|13|TRBJ1-2|TRBV6-1
TGTGCCAGCAACAGGGCTCCCAACTATGGCTACACCTTC
CASNRAPNYGYTF
>few|TRBD1|13|TRBJ1-5|TRBV6-1
TGTGCCAGCGGGACAGGGGGAGTTCAGCCCCAGCATTTT
CASGTGGVQPQHF
>-|TRBD2|16|TRBJ2-7|TRBV6-5
TGTGCCAGCAGTTACTCGAGTAGCGGGCGGCCCTACGAGCAGTACTTC
CASSYSSSGRPYEQYF
>-|-|11|TRBJ1-1|TRBV6-1
TGTGCCAGCGGTCGGAACACTGAAGCTTTCTTT
CASGRNTEAFF
>-|-|13|TRBJ2-3|TRBV30
TGTGCCTGGAGTGTCCAGGATCGATCTTCTCAGTATTTT
CAWSVQDRSSQYF
>-|-|18|TRBJ1-2|TRBV27
TGTGCCAGCAGTTTATCTGGCTGGACAGTCCGTCGGGGCTATGGCTACACCTTC
CASSLSGWTVRRGYGYTF
>-|TRBD2|16|TRBJ2-5|TRBV18
TGTGCCAGCTCACCACGAAGCGGGGGGCCGCAAGAGACCCAGTACTTC
CASSPRSGGPQETQYF
>once|TRBD1|13|TRBJ2-7|TRBV29-1
TGCAGCGTTGAGGGGACAGGCTTTAAAGAGCAGTACTTC
CSVEGTGFKEQYF
>-|TRBD1|16|TRBJ1-6|TRBV10-3
TGTGCCATCAGCCAACTCCAGGGGGCTGGGAATTCACCCCTCCACTTT
CAISQLQGAGNSPLHF
>-|TRBD1|15|TRBJ2-7|TRBV30
TGTGCCTGGAGTGTAGGTGGGACAGGGGCCTACGAGCAGTACTTC
CAWSVGGTGAYEQYF
>-|-|16|TRBJ1-3|TRBV2
TGTGCCAGCAGTGAAAGGGGGGGGCAGACAGGAAACACCATATATTTT
CASSERGGQTGNTIYF
>few|-|14|TRBJ1-1|TRBV2
TGTGCCAGCAGTGGGGCAGGGAGGAAAACTGAAGCTTTCTTT
CASSGAGRKTEAFF
>-|-|12|TRBJ2-5|TRBV20-1
TGCAGTGCTGTCGGGGCCCAAGAGACCCAGTACTTC
CSAVGAQETQYF
>-|TRBD1|15|TRBJ2-2|TRBV11-1
TGTGCCAGCAGCCGCGACAGGGGTAGCACCGGGGAGCTGTTTTTT
CASSRDRGSTGELFF
>-|TRBD2|15|TRBJ2-3|TRBV7-2
TGTGCCAGCAGCCCTAGCGGGGGGGCCACAGATACGCAGTATTTT
CASSPSGGATDTQYF
>-|-|14|TRBJ1-5|TRBV19
TGTGCCAGTAGAGAAACAGGGTTAAGTCAGCCCCAGCATTTT
CASRETGLSQPQHF
>-|-|15|TRBJ1-1|TRBV3-1
TGTGCCAGCAGCCAAGAAAGGGTGATAAACACTGAAGCTTTCTTT
CASSQERVINTEAFF
>once|-|13|TRBJ1-2|TRBV6-1
TGTGCCAGCATGGAGGGGCAGGGAGGAGGCTACACCTTC
CASMEGQGGGYTF
>once|-|15|TRBJ2-2|TRBV18
TGTGCCAGCTCACCGGGCAGTGGGAACACCGGGGAGCTGTTTTTT
CASSPGSGNTGELFF
>few|TRBD1|16|TRBJ1-2|TRBV15
TGTGCCACCAGCAGAGATCTAGGACAGGCAGCTTATGGCTACACCTTC
CATSRDLGQAAYGYTF
>-|-|13|TRBJ2-7|TRBV30
TGTGCCTGGAGTACCGGGGTCCCGGGGGAGCAGTACTTC
CAWSTGVPGEQYF
>-|TRBD1|14|TRBJ1-4|TRBV4-1
TGCGCCAGCAGCCAAGAAGGGACAGGGTGGAAACTGTTTTTT
CASSQEGTGWKLFF
>-|-|14|TRBJ1-1|TRBV2
TGTGCCAGCAGTGAAGGTCAACAGTTGTCTGAAGCTTTCTTT
CASSEGQQLSEAFF
>-|-|15|TRBJ1-1|TRBV7-9
TGTGCCAGCAGCTTAAGTGGACGGTTGAACACTGAAGCTTTCTTT
CASSLSGRLNTEAFF
>-|TRBD1|15|TRBJ2-7|TRBV6-5
TGTGCCAGCAGTTACCGGACAGGATCTTCCTACGAGCAGTACTTC
CASSYRTGSSYEQYF
>-|-|14|TRBJ2-5|TRBV12-3/TRBV12-4
TGTGCCAGCAGTCCCCAGATTGGAGGGGAGACCCAGTACTTC
CASSPQIGGETQYF
>-|-|15|TRBJ2-7|TRBV11-3
TGTGCCAGCAGCTTAGTCGGGGGCTATACCTACGAGCAGTACTTC
CASSLVGGYTYEQYF
>-|TRBD2|15|TRBJ2-3|TRBV11-3
TGTGCCAGCAGCATACGGGGGGGAGAGACAGATACGCAGTATTTT
CASSIRGGETDTQYF
>-|-|17|TRBJ1-4|TRBV18
TGTGCCAGCTCAGCCTTGGGGGGCGTGACAACTAATGAAAAACTGTTTTTT
CASSALGGVTTNEKLFF
>-|TRBD2|16|TRBJ2-3|TRBV12-3/TRBV12-4
TGTGCCAGCAGTTCTGGACTAGCGTACCCGACAGATACGCAGTATTTT
CASSSGLAYPTDTQYF
>-|-|18|TRBJ2-6|TRBV6-2/TRBV6-3
TGTGCCAGCAGTTACTCCCATTTATCCCCCTCTGGGGCCAACGTCCTGACTTTC
CASSYSHLSPSGANVLTF
>few|-|14|TRBJ1-4|TRBV2
TGTGCCAGCAGGACTTCAGGGAGAGGGGAAAAACTGTTTTTT
CASRTSGRGEKLFF
>-|-|13|TRBJ1-1|TRBV20-1
TGCAGTGCTCTGATAGCTATGAACACTGAAGCTTTCTTT
CSALIAMNTEAFF
>medium-sized|TRBD1|13|TRBJ2-7|TRBV2
TGTGCCAGCAGTTTACAGGGGTCGTACGAGCAGTACTTC
CASSLQGSYEQYF
>-|-|13|TRBJ1-4|TRBV10-3
TGTGCCATCAGTCCCGGGCTCAATGAAAAACTGTTTTTT
CAISPGLNEKLFF
>few|TRBD1|16|TRBJ1-2|TRBV11-3
TGTGCCAGCAGCCACAGGGGAAACCCTTACCTCTATGGCTACACCTTC
CASSHRGNPYLYGYTF
>few|TRBD1|14|TRBJ1-2|TRBV2
TGTGCCAGCAGAGACAGGGCCTTAGACTATGGCTACACCTTC
CASRDRALDYGYTF
>few|TRBD1|15|TRBJ1-4|TRBV6-1
TGTGCCAGCAGTCTCAGGACAGGGGGCTTAGAAAAACTGTTTTTT
CASSLRTGGLEKLFF
>-|TRBD1|15|TRBJ1-1|TRBV2
TGTGCCAGCACAATAACAGGGGTTACGAACACTGAAGCTTTCTTT
CASTITGVTNTEAFF
>-|TRBD1|13|TRBJ1-2|TRBV14
TGTGCCAGCAGCGGACAGGTTAACTATGGCTACACCTTC
CASSGQVNYGYTF
>once|-|13|TRBJ1-1|TRBV6-1
TGTGCCAGCAGTGTTCGGGCCTCAGAGGGAGCTTTCTTT
CASSVRASEGAFF
>-|-|12|TRBJ2-2|TRBV10-2
TGCGCCAGCAGTGAGTCGAGCGGGGAGCTGTTTTTT
CASSESSGELFF
>-|-|18|TRBJ1-1|TRBV30
TGTGCCTGGAGTGTAGTAGGGGTATGGGGGTTGGAGAACACTGAAGCTTTCTTT
CAWSVVGVWGLENTEAFF
>-|TRBD2|16|TRBJ2-2|TRBV11-2
TGTGCCAGCACCCCAGGGGCGGGGGGGCTAGGCGGGGAGCTGTTTTTT
CASTPGAGGLGGELFF
>-|TRBD1|14|TRBJ1-1|TRBV20-1
TGCAGTGCTAGTTCGACAGGGGTTTTTCCTGAAGCTTTCTTT
CSASSTGVFPEAFF
>-|TRBD1|15|TRBJ1-6|TRBV25-1
TGTGCCAGCGGGGTAGGGGACAGGGACTCTTCACCCCTCCACTTT
CASGVGDRDSSPLHF
>-|-|17|TRBJ1-4|TRBV7-9
TGTGCCAGCAGTCCGCCCGGGACATTGTCGGGATATGAAAAACTGTTTTTT
CASSPPGTLSGYEKLFF
>-|-|14|TRBJ1-3|TRBV2
TGTGCCAGCAGTAGAACAGTGTCTGGAAACACCATATATTTT
CASSRTVSGNTIYF
>-|-|16|TRBJ2-5|TRBV6-2/TRBV6-3
TGTGCCAGCAGTTACATTCCAGGACTTCTACAAGAGACCCAGTACTTC
CASSYIPGLLQETQYF
>-|TRBD1|14|TRBJ2-7|TRBV20-1
TGCAGTGCCCCGGGGACAGAAAGATACTACGAGCAGTACTTC
CSAPGTERYYEQYF